This T cell receptor (beta chain) appears in the sequencing data of a study of T cell repertoires in cytomegalovirus infection. Study information: Based on public TCR beta signatures, there were indications of CMV infection and of a matching HLA type.

Regarding this clonotype: The antigen remains undetermined.

This CDR3 has 15 residues. Trimming stripped 3 bases from V and 4 bases from J, with 15 bases between. A single record per CDR3 protein comes from TCRdb applying MiXCR to the reads. Of 140,000 to 150,000 distinct CDR3 sequences listed, around 30% are singletons. The sequenced sample was CD8+ T cells from cultured PBMCs, obtained from culture after CMV antigen stimulation. The source is a human donor in good health (CMV status not recorded). Some clones in this sample may be carry-over from other donors' samples. The J gene is TRBJ1-2, the V gene TRBV12-3 or TRBV12-4; no reliable D call. The CDR3: CASSFVQADPYGYTF. The CDR3 nucleotides are TGTGCCAGCAGTTTCGTCCAGGCAGACCCCTATGGCTACACCTTC.